Shown below are 6 T cell receptor beta chains from a single sample sequenced in a study of human T cells and chemical hapten exposure. Documented time point: patch test 2, 6 weeks after DPC sensitization. Treatment specified: therapeutic diphenylcyclopropenone sensitization with weekly scalp DPC. Each CDR3 protein gets one entry after TCRdb re-called the RACE reads with MiXCR. Here the sample spans some 42,000 distinct CDR3 sequences, around 9% being singletons. The material was whole blood, obtained in connection with sensitization to the hapten diphenylcyclopropenone (DPC). The receptors here all came from a middle-aged woman with alopecia areata. Some clones in this sample may be carry-over from other donors' samples.

This clonotype was observed many times. The chain employs TRBV29-1 and TRBJ2-3; perhaps TRBD1 as D (7 bases). The ends were cut back, 7 bases at V and 0 bases at J, with 20 bases in the middle. The CDR3 spans 16 residues. Germline lookup yields CDR1 SQVTM and CDR2 ANQGSEA. In nucleotides, the CDR3 is TGCAGCGCACCAGGGGGAACAGGGACTAGCACAGATACGCAGTATTTT. Protein sequence: CSAPGGTGTSTDTQYF.

This clonotype was picked up many times. The chain uses TRBV25-1 and TRBJ2-2; D is ambiguous. CDR1 and CDR2 from the germline V gene are MGHDK and SYGVNS. V gave up 6 bases and J gave up 4 bases, with 12 bases separating them. This CDR3 has 14 residues. The DNA for the CDR3 is TGTGCCAGCAGCCTCGGCGCCTCCACCGGGGAGCTGTTTTTT. Protein: CASSLGASTGELFF.

This clonotype was seen a few times. The gene calls are TRBV7-2 and TRBJ2-7; D remains unclear. The V gene lost 5 bases and the J gene lost 0 bases, with 11 bases spanning the gap. The CDR3 covers 14 residues. Germline V gene lookup returns CDR1 SGHTA and CDR2 FQGNSA. The CDR3 sequence: CASSPKVSSYEQYF. The CDR3 bases are TGTGCCAGCAGCCCTAAAGTGAGCTCCTACGAGCAGTACTTC.

The sample holds many counts of this clonotype. The genes are TRBV4-2 and TRBJ2-4, with TRBD2 identical over 14 bases. J was trimmed by 5 bases and V by 4 bases; bases with no gene match: 4. CDR1 is LGHNA, CDR2 YNFKEQ, per germline. This CDR3 is 16 amino acids long. The CDR3 sequence is CASSPGTSGGQNIQYF. The CDR3 DNA follows: TGTGCCAGCAGCCCGGGGACTAGCGGGGGACAAAACATTCAGTACTTC.

This clonotype showed up many times. The CDR3 nucleotides are TGTGCCAGCAGCCAGGAAGCGGGGGGGCCGAATGAGCAGTTCTTC. This translates into CASSQEAGGPNEQFF. The V gene is TRBV4-2, the J gene TRBJ2-1; 10 bases align to TRBD2. The CDR3 is made up of 15 amino acids. Germline CDR1 reads LGHNA; CDR2 reads YNFKEQ. The V and J ends lost 3 bases and 7 bases, in that order; junction bases with no gene match: 6.

The sample holds many counts of this clonotype. The chain employs TRBV6-2 or TRBV6-3 and TRBJ1-1; 8 nucleotides match TRBD1. The CDR3 consists of 15 residues. Germline V gives CDR1 MNHEY, CDR2 SVGEGT. V shed 5 bases and J 5 bases; nucleotides not matched to a gene: 10. The CDR3 bases are TGTGCCAGCAGTCAACCCCCGGACAGGGCTACTGAAGCTTTCTTT. As protein: CASSQPPDRATEAFF.